A selection of T cell receptor beta chains follows, all from one sample in a study of CD8 T cells in Susac syndrome. A single record per CDR3 protein comes from TCRdb applying MiXCR to the immunoSEQ multiplex PCR reads. Here the sample spans 90,000 or so distinct CDR3 sequences, about 93% being singletons. Sequences were obtained from CD8+ T cells from PBMCs. Source of these receptors: a human donor in good health. Each CDR3 is given with its conserved first and last residue. D genes are given only for firm matches. Where a row states a size, it is once, few, many or the class of an expanded clone; other rows omit it.

.	.	TRBV5-4	TRBJ2-5	TGTGCCAGCACCTCCTTTTCGGGGACCCAGTACTTC	CASTSFSGTQYF
.	.	TRBV7-3	TRBJ2-2	TGTGCCAGCAGACTAGATAACACCGGGGAGCTGTTTTTT	CASRLDNTGELFF
.	.	TRBV3-1	TRBJ1-4	TGTGCCAGCAGCCACATAAACGGAAACGGTGAAAAACTGTTTTTT	CASSHINGNGEKLFF
.	.	TRBV30	TRBJ2-1	TGTGCCTGGGGCGGCACGAGAGAGCAGTTCTTC	CAWGGTREQFF
TRBD2	.	TRBV7-6	TRBJ2-1	TGTGCCAGCAGCTTCGCTAGCGGGGCTTACAATGAGCAGTTCTTC	CASSFASGAYNEQFF
.	.	TRBV6-6	TRBJ1-5	TGTGCCAGCGGGCAGCCCCAGCATTTT	CASGQPQHF
TRBD1	.	TRBV12-3/TRBV12-4	TRBJ2-4	TGTGCCAGCAGTCCCCGGGACAGCAAAAACATTCAGTACTTC	CASSPRDSKNIQYF
.	.	TRBV7-9	TRBJ2-1	TGTGCCAGCAGCTTAGTGGGGCAGAAGAATGAGCAGTTCTTC	CASSLVGQKNEQFF
.	.	TRBV2	TRBJ2-1	TGTGCCAGCAGTGAAGGGGACGGCTCCTACAATGAGCAGTTCTTC	CASSEGDGSYNEQFF
.	.	TRBV5-6	TRBJ1-2	TGTGCCAGCAGCTTAAGCTCAGGAGGCTACACCTTC	CASSLSSGGYTF
.	.	TRBV10-2	TRBJ1-1	TGCGCCAGCAGGATACAGGGAATGGACACTGAAGCTTTCTTT	CASRIQGMDTEAFF
TRBD2	.	TRBV13	TRBJ2-3	TGTGCCAGCAGCTCTGGACTAGCGGGGGCCCCTTTGGATACGCAGTATTTT	CASSSGLAGAPLDTQYF
.	once	TRBV6-6	TRBJ2-1	TGTGCCAGCAGTTTTCCCGGGGATGAGCAGTTCTTC	CASSFPGDEQFF
.	.	TRBV20-1	TRBJ1-4	TGCAGTGCTAGAGCCCGGGGGGCACGGCCAGGGGAAAAACTGTTTTTT	CSARARGARPGEKLFF
.	.	TRBV5-4	TRBJ1-1	TGTGCCATGTGGTGGGACCACACTGAAGCTTTCTTT	CAMWWDHTEAFF
TRBD1	.	TRBV29-1	TRBJ2-1	TGCAGCGTTGTGGGGGACAGGGGGCTCCGGTCCTACAATGAGCAGTTCTTC	CSVVGDRGLRSYNEQFF
.	.	TRBV14	TRBJ2-2	TGTGCCAGCAGCCAAAGACCGGGTGTCAACTGGGAGCTGTTTTTT	CASSQRPGVNWELFF
.	.	TRBV7-8	TRBJ1-2	TGTGCCAGCAGCCCCACCGGGGGGAGGGTTAGTGGCTACACCTTC	CASSPTGGRVSGYTF
.	.	TRBV15	TRBJ1-5	TGTGCCACCAGCAGAGATTGGGAGCCCCAGCATTTT	CATSRDWEPQHF
TRBD1	.	TRBV12-3/TRBV12-4	TRBJ2-7	TGTGCCAGCAGTTTAGGGACAGGGGGCTACGAGCAGTACTTC	CASSLGTGGYEQYF
.	once	TRBV27	TRBJ2-7	TGTGCCAGCAGTTTATGGGGGGACGAGCAGTACTTC	CASSLWGDEQYF
.	.	TRBV7-9	TRBJ2-3	TGTGCCAGCAGCGCTGAAAGCACAGATACGCAGTATTTT	CASSAESTDTQYF